Below, one TCR beta chain is given with its context. This entry comes from a study of blood T cell repertoires in COVID-19. Overall study context: Specimens from acute and convalescent COVID-19 originated in the United States, Italy and Spain. In each case, the material was cDNA or gDNA derived from T cells, B-cell-depleted T cells, or PBMCs.

The CDR3 is 16 residues long. Deletions cut 3 bases from V and 0 bases from J, with 12 bases between. CDR1 MDHEN and CDR2 SYDVKM come from the germline V gene. Study processing details: Nucleated cell counts were estimated from reference gene primer amplification. Data came from immunoSEQ multiplex PCR; TCRdb stores just in-frame clones and leaves some out. For V, J and clone size, that table is used; D and trimming come from the DNA. The sample yields just under 300,000 clones, around 86% seen once. The sequence derives from a man between 70 and 80 years old with acute or convalescent COVID-19. The genes are TRBV28 and TRBJ2-1; no firm D call. Sequenced: peripheral blood. The CDR3 DNA reads TGTGCCAGCAGTTTCCCCGCGGTTAGCTCCTACAATGAGCAGTTCTTC. It specifies CASSFPAVSSYNEQFF.